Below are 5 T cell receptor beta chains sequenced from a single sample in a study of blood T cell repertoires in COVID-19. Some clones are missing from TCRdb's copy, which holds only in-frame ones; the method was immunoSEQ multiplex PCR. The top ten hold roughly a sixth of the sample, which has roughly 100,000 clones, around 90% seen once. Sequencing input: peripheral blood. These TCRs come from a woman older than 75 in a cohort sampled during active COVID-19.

CDR3 loop: CAWSRDIHSGNTIYF. The CDR3 DNA follows: TGTGCCTGGAGTCGAGACATACACTCTGGAAACACCATATATTTT. The chain is built from TRBV30 and TRBJ1-3; D gene uncertain. V lost 2 bases, J lost 0 bases, and 11 bases lay in between. Germline V gene data show CDR1 as GTSNPN and CDR2 as SVGIG (reference sequence). CDR3 length: 15 amino acids.

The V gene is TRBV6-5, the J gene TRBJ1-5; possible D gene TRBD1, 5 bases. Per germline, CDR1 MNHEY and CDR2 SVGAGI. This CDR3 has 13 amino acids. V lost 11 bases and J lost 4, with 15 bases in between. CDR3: CASQSGGNQPQHF. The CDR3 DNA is TGTGCCTCCCAAAGCGGGGGGAATCAGCCCCAGCATTTT.

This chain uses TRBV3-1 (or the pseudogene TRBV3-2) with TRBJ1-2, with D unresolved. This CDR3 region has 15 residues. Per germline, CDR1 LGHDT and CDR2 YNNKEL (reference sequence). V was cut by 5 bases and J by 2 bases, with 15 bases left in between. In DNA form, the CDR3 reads TGTGCCAGCAGCTCATCTGGGCTGACGAACTATGGCTACACCTTC. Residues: CASSSSGLTNYGYTF.

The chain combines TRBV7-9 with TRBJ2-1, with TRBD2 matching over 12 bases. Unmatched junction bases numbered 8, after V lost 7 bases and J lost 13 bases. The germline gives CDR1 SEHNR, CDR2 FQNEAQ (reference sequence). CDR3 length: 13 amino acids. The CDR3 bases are TGTGCCAGCAACGGACTAGCGGGGCCCAACCAGTTCTTC. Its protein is CASNGLAGPNQFF. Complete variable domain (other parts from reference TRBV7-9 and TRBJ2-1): DTGVSQNPRHKITKRGQNVTFRCDPISEHNRLYWYRQTLGQGPEFLTYFQNEAQLEKSRLLSDRFSAERPKGSFSTLEIQRTEQGDSAMYLCASNGLAGPNQFFGPGTRLTVL.

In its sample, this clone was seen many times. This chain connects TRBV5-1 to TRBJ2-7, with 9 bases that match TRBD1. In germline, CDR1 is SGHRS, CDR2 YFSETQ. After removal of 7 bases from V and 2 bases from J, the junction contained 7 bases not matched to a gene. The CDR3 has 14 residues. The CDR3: CASCPGQGPYEQYF. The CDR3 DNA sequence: TGCGCCAGCTGCCCGGGACAGGGTCCCTACGAGCAGTACTTC.